A single sample gave rise to the 2 T cell receptor beta chains below, sequenced in a study of OX40 agonist ivuxolimab in advanced cancers. The library was obtained by the immunoSEQ multiplex PCR assay. Sourced from immuneACCESS, this table was stored by TCRdb with only in-frame sequences that have V and J called. A share of the clones is absent; for the studies checked, an unresolved V gene accounts for under half, and the remainder has no known explanation. The sample table contains tens of thousands of clones; only one count was recorded for around nine tenths of them. The ten largest account for approximately 0.4% of the sample. Material: CD4+ or CD8+ T cells sorted from blood, obtained in a trial of the OX40 agonist ivuxolimab. The source is an adult with an advanced solid tumor such as melanoma, head and neck, liver or kidney cancer.

The gene calls are TRBV7-2 and TRBJ1-3; D perhaps matches TRBD1 (5 bases). This CDR3 contains 17 residues. The V gene's germline CDR1 is SGHTA and CDR2 FQGNSA. Trimming pared 6 bases from V and 0 bases from J, leaving 18 bases between. The CDR3 spells CASSQEGSAISGNTIYF. CDR3 bases: TGTGCCAGCAGTCAGGAGGGGTCGGCGATCTCTGGAAACACCATATATTTT.

This chain connects TRBV18 to TRBJ1-1, with 9 bases identical to TRBD1. Germline assignment: CDR1 KGHSH and CDR2 LQKENI. The V segment lost 3 bases and the J segment 6 bases; nucleotides outside the gene matches: 5. The CDR3 sequence is 14 residues long. CDR3 loop: CASSPVGQGSEAFF. In nucleotides, the CDR3 is TGTGCCAGCTCACCCGTGGGACAGGGTTCTGAAGCTTTCTTT.